The sequence of this TCR beta chain was determined in a study of T cells in Graves' hyperthyroidism and ophthalmopathy (dated by TCRdb to the late 2010s). Study-wide context: Peripheral blood was collected at initial diagnosis, before any treatment. In addition, the study compared T-cell repertoires in thyroid tissue and in blood from five or six Graves' hyperthyroidism patients. For training and testing, the 100 or so patients in the discovery cohort were randomly divided in a 7:3 ratio. Prospective prediction of ophthalmopathy was tested in an independent validation cohort of some 19 hyperthyroidism patients and 15 to 17 patients who later progressed to ophthalmopathy. A discovery cohort of about a hundred patients, fewer than 50 with Graves' ophthalmopathy and about 58 with stable Graves' hyperthyroidism, was used to find distinguishing TCR V-J signatures. After blood sampling, hyperthyroidism patients were treated with methimazole at a starting dose of 30 mg daily, and ophthalmopathy patients were treated with high-dose intravenous methylprednisolone. According to the paper, TCR Vbeta CDR3 sequencing was carried out on about 140 peripheral blood samples, which came from some 41 ophthalmopathy, approximately 78 hyperthyroidism and approximately 17 progressor patients.

A patient counted as having stable Graves' hyperthyroidism if no progression to ophthalmopathy occurred over 18 months of follow-up. Hyperthyroidism patients were newly diagnosed, had a disease duration of under 2 months, and were aged 18 to 65 years. Any patient with an uncontrolled infection, another autoimmune disease, pregnancy or lactation was excluded. Diagnoses were based on clinical symptoms, serum thyroxine and TRAb, thyroid ultrasound and orbital computed tomography. Ficoll-Paque density gradient centrifugation was used to isolate PBMCs from under 11 ml of fresh peripheral blood. Trizol reagent was used to extract total RNA, and RNA quality was then checked on an Agilent 2100 Bioanalyzer. The TCR beta CDR3 regions were amplified from the RNA transcripts. For the first round of RT-PCR on the TCR CDR3, the HTBI primer set was used together with the Qiagen OneStep RT-PCR kit. A second multiplex PCR round built the libraries, followed by size selection and purification. Paired-end sequencing of the libraries was performed with 100 bp reads on an Illumina HiSeq2000. As for the authors' bioinformatics: SOAPnuke was used to process the raw data, removing reads that contained adapters or uncalled bases, had a mean Phred below 15, or lacked an exact match to the constant primer or identifier. High-quality paired reads were merged using COPE v1.2.5, and each unique nucleotide sequence was defined as a clonotype. Clonotypes were aligned to IMGT TRBV, TRBD and TRBJ reference segments using MiTCR v1.1. Only V-J combinations with frequency above 0.0001, covering roughly 99% of repertoires, were analysed. A TCS score was defined as the ratio between F50 (clonal expansion) and ExV (chaos), using BLOSUM62-based TCRdist between CDR3 peptides within each V-J. Welch's t-statistics and random forest reduced just over 500 V-J features to roughly 13, which were used in a naive Bayes classifier (R e1071). TCRdb trimmed public reads at Q25 via fastp, called clones via MiXCR and kept in-frame beta chains. Entries are consolidated by CDR3 protein sequence, retaining the most common genes and DNA. Here the V and J calls rest on TCRdb's processing, not on the authors' analysis. This sample has roughly 700,000 distinct CDR3 sequences in its table, and 11% to 15% of those were observed once. Roughly 10% of the sample comes from the top ten.

Ten or more counts support this clonotype. Which antigen it targets is not known. There are no base qualities to consult, and no much larger clone falls within one base. V is cut by 4 bases and J by 4 bases, and the space between the germline ends is 14 bases. Including the terminal cysteine and phenylalanine, the CDR3 comprises 14 residues. CDR3 DNA only is kept here, 42 bases in frame from base 1. From the germline V gene (reference sequence), CDR1 is GTSNPN and CDR2 is SVGIG. Overall results and qualifications from the work: Most expanded thyroid clonotypes (frequency above 0.001) were also detected in blood, suggesting blood repertoires may reflect thyroid immune responses. A 13 V-J signature model separated ophthalmopathy from stable hyperthyroidism, with 87.88% sensitivity and 81.08% specificity in cross-validation and 80%/75% in testing. No statistical method was used to set the sample size in advance, and investigators knew the group allocation. During validation, the model predicted progression to ophthalmopathy a median of about 5.9 months ahead of onset, with around 65% sensitivity and more than 72% specificity.

Sequencing was performed on blood. This TCR was sampled from a woman aged 18-30 years with Graves' hyperthyroidism. The sequence is built from TRBV30 and TRBJ2-1, with the D gene too uncertain to name. The nucleotides read TGTGCCTGGAATACGGAGTGGTTTTACAATGAGCAGTTCTTC. This encodes CAWNTEWFYNEQFF.